The 23 T cell receptor beta chains below were found in one sample sequenced in a study of memory CD4+ T cells and cytomegalovirus serostatus. Single viable CD3+CD4+CD8-CD45RO+ cells were sorted as the memory CD4+ T cells. TCRdb keeps only in-frame clones here, not all; method: immunoSEQ multiplex PCR. The repertoire holds 40,000 to 55,000 clones, over 65% seen once, with around 1.9% in the top ten. The sample comprised memory CD4+ T cells from blood. All receptors come from an adult in good health and CMV-seronegative.

J is TRBJ2-1 and V is TRBV18, with a possible D match to TRBD1 (5 bases). The ends were cut back, 3 bases at V and 7 bases at J, with 10 bases in the middle. Germline CDR1 and CDR2: KGHSH and LQKENI. The CDR3 sequence is 13 residues long. The CDR3 nucleotides read TGTGCCAGCTCACCTTCCCGACAGAATGAGCAGTTCTTC. It is translated as CASSPSRQNEQFF.

This chain connects TRBV7-8 to TRBJ2-7, with D hard to call. CDR3 size: 12 residues. Trimming took off 2 bases at V and 3 bases at J, with 5 bases between the two ends. The germline V gene encodes CDR1 SGHVS and CDR2 FQNEAQ. Here the CDR3 reads CASSLSFYEQYF. CDR3 DNA: TGTGCCAGCAGCTTATCATTCTACGAGCAGTACTTC.

The chain carries TRBV30 and TRBJ2-5; 11 bases align to TRBD1. The CDR3 is 16 residues long. V was clipped by 1 base and J by 4 bases; unmatched bases: 8. CDR1 is GTSNPN and CDR2 is SVGIG in the germline V gene (reference sequence). The CDR3 loop is CAWSAGTGGILETQYF. The CDR3 DNA sequence: TGTGCCTGGAGTGCCGGGACAGGGGGTATTCTAGAGACCCAGTACTTC.

The chain links TRBV2 to TRBJ2-1; D not resolved. Germline V gene data show CDR1 as SNHLY and CDR2 as FYNNEI. The CDR3 sequence is 10 residues long. The V gene lost 4 bases and the J gene lost 10 bases, with 5 bases spanning the gap. The CDR3 DNA reads TGTGCCAGCAGTGTGCAGGAGCAGTTCTTC. Its translation is CASSVQEQFF.

J is TRBJ1-6 and V is TRBV2, with 7 bases that match TRBD1. CDR1 is SNHLY and CDR2 is FYNNEI in the germline V gene. The length of the CDR3 is 20 residues. V gave up 0 bases and J gave up 8 bases; unmatched junction bases: 19. The CDR3 loop reads CASSEALLGTRGQSYSPLHF. As DNA, the CDR3 is TGTGCCAGCAGTGAAGCGCTTCTTGGGACAAGGGGACAGTCTTATTCACCCCTCCACTTT. The whole variable domain, remainder taken from reference TRBV2 and TRBJ1-6, is EPEVTQTPSHQVTQMGQEVILRCVPISNHLYFYWYRQILGQKVEFLVSFYNNEISEKSEIFDDQFSVERPDGSNFTLKIRSTKLEDSAMYFCASSEALLGTRGQSYSPLHFGNGTRLTVT.

This rearrangement joins TRBV5-4 to TRBJ2-7; 9 bases align to TRBD1. The germline CDR1 and CDR2 sequences are SGHNT and YYREEE (reference sequence). The CDR3 extends over 17 amino acids. The V gene end was trimmed by 3 bases and the J gene end by 0 bases; junction bases not matched to a gene: 10. The CDR3 coding sequence is TGTGCCAGCAGCTATTGGACCCTACAGGGGGCCTCCTACGAGCAGTACTTC. Its translation: CASSYWTLQGASYEQYF.

The chain has TRBV25-1 and TRBJ2-7, with D unresolved. CDR1 MGHDK and CDR2 SYGVNS come from the germline V gene. The CDR3 contains 14 residues. V dropped 2 bases and J dropped 2 bases, with 10 bases sitting between them. CDR3 loop: CASSESRAPYEQYF. DNA for the CDR3: TGTGCCAGCAGTGAAAGTAGGGCCCCCTACGAGCAGTACTTC.

V and J are TRBV20-1 and TRBJ1-2; unclear D gene. Trimming stripped 7 bases from V and 3 bases from J, with 9 bases between. This CDR3 has 11 amino acids. CDR1 is DFQATT, CDR2 SNEGSKA, per germline (reference sequence). The CDR3 DNA follows: TGCAGTGTCTACACCTACTATGGCTACACCTTC. Amino acids: CSVYTYYGYTF.

A few counts support this clone. This chain links TRBV5-4 with TRBJ2-7; no firm D call. CDR3 length equals 12 residues. The V gene's germline CDR1 is SGHNT and CDR2 YYREEE (reference sequence). The V and J ends lost 2 bases and 4 bases respectively, with 7 bases between them. CDR3 nucleotide sequence: TGTGCCAGCAGCTTCGCAGATTACGAGCAGTACTTC. As protein: CASSFADYEQYF.

The chain combines TRBV19 with TRBJ2-7; no reliable D call. Per the germline V gene, CDR1 is LNHDA and CDR2 is SQIVND (reference sequence). The V gene lost 4 bases and the J gene lost 4 bases, with 8 bases spanning the gap. The CDR3 totals 12 residues. The CDR3 protein is CASSKDGYEQYF. The CDR3 DNA is TGTGCCAGTAGTAAGGACGGATACGAGCAGTACTTC.

This rearrangement joins TRBV7-9 to TRBJ1-4; no reliable D call. The germline V and J ends were trimmed by 2 bases and 12 bases, with 7 bases remaining between them. Germline-derived CDR1 and CDR2 are SEHNR and FQNEAQ (reference sequence). The CDR3 is 11 amino acids. The CDR3 DNA reads TGTGCCAGCAGCTTATCGGCAGAACTGTTTTTT. Amino acid sequence: CASSLSAELFF.

In this sample, this clone turned up once. This chain uses TRBV6-4 with TRBJ1-1; D not resolved. The CDR3 runs 14 residues. The germline V gene encodes CDR1 MRHNA and CDR2 SNTAGT. The V end was cut by 5 bases, the J end by 1 base, with 11 bases between. This CDR3 reads CASSTSPGNTEAFF. In DNA, the CDR3 is TGTGCCAGCAGTACAAGTCCCGGGAACACTGAAGCTTTCTTT.

A few counts support this clone. An end of the junction differs from the germline gene, which may be a read error. The chain has TRBV20-1 and TRBJ2-7, with D possibly TRBD2 on 5 matching bases. CDR3 length: 11 amino acids. CDR1 DFQATT and CDR2 SNEGSKA come from the germline V gene (reference sequence). CDR3 sequence (DNA): TGCAGTGCTAGAGATTACGGGGTTACTACCTTC. This gives the protein CSARDYGVTTF.

The chain links TRBV28 to TRBJ2-7, with TRBD1 matching over 7 bases. The CDR3 length is 17 residues. The V and J ends lost 6 bases and 2 bases, in that order; junction bases with no gene match: 16. The germline gives CDR1 MDHEN, CDR2 SYDVKM. CDR3 nucleotides: TGTGCCAGCAGGGTAACAGGGGTCTCTTCTTTTGCCTACGAGCAGTACTTC. It encodes CASRVTGVSSFAYEQYF. The whole variable domain, remainder taken from reference TRBV28 and TRBJ2-7, is DVKVTQSSRYLVKRTGEKVFLECVQDMDHENMFWYRQDPGLGLRLIYFSYDVKMKEKGDIPEGYSVSREKKERFSLILESASTNQTSMYLCASRVTGVSSFAYEQYFGPGTRLTVT.

This clone came up a few times. The chain employs TRBV28 and TRBJ2-1; D call uncertain. Trimming removed 8 bases at V and 1 base at J, with 12 bases between. This CDR3 has 14 amino acids. Germline CDR1 MDHEN, CDR2 SYDVKM. CDR3 nucleotide sequence: TGTGCCAGCGGATCGTATCCATCCTACAATGAGCAGTTCTTC. This codes for CASGSYPSYNEQFF.

This clone has just a few counts. The rearrangement links TRBV7-9 to TRBJ1-1; D remains unclear. Germline CDR1 is SEHNR and CDR2 is FQNEAQ (reference sequence). The CDR3 is made up of 13 amino acids. V was shortened by 7 bases and J by 5 bases, with 14 bases between the two germline ends. CDR3 DNA: TGTGCCAGCACCTCGGAGGTTAATACTGAAGCTTTCTTT. Encoded protein: CASTSEVNTEAFF.

The rearrangement joins TRBV7-9 to TRBJ2-2, with D perhaps matching TRBD2 (5 bases). Germline CDR1 reads SEHNR; CDR2 reads FQNEAQ (reference sequence). Trimming left V 5 bases short and J 5 bases short, with 18 bases between. The CDR3 has 16 residues. CDR3 nucleotide sequence: TGTGCCAGCAGCCACATTGGAGGCCCGGGAACCGGGGAGCTGTTTTTT. It encodes CASSHIGGPGTGELFF.

This chain uses TRBV4-1 with TRBJ2-1; 8 nucleotides line up with TRBD2. The germline V gene encodes CDR1 MGHRA and CDR2 YSYEKL. This CDR3 is built from 14 residues. The J segment lost 5 bases and the V segment lost 6 bases, leaving 6 bases of the junction unmatched. CDR3 coding DNA: TGCGCCAGCAGTCGGGGGGGCCGAGACAATGAGCAGTTCTTC. This translates into CASSRGGRDNEQFF.

The CDR3 DNA follows: TGTGCCAGCAGCGCAGTCTATGGCTACACCTTC. Translation gives CASSAVYGYTF. The chain combines TRBV28 with TRBJ1-2; D ambiguous. Trimming left V 6 bases short and J 4 bases short, with 6 bases between. CDR1 is MDHEN and CDR2 is SYDVKM in the germline V gene. The CDR3 consists of 11 residues.

The V gene is TRBV9, the J gene TRBJ1-1, with a weak D call TRBD1 (5 bases). Germline V lookup: CDR1 SGDLS, CDR2 YYNGEE. The V and J ends lost 0 bases and 1 base respectively, with 7 bases between them. The CDR3 is 14 amino acids. CDR3 loop: CASSVGGWNTEAFF. DNA of the CDR3: TGTGCCAGCAGCGTAGGGGGGTGGAACACTGAAGCTTTCTTT.

The chain couples TRBV18 to TRBJ2-7, with a possible D match to TRBD1 (7 bases). The CDR3 sequence is 19 residues long. The germline gives CDR1 KGHSH, CDR2 LQKENI. Trimming removed 0 bases from V and 3 bases from J, with 24 bases in between. For the CDR3, the DNA is TGTGCCAGCTCACCACCGATGGCAGGGGGAGGCCCCTTTGGCTACGAGCAGTACTTC. Amino acids: CASSPPMAGGGPFGYEQYF.

The chain couples TRBV6-5 to TRBJ2-3; 8 bases map to TRBD1. CDR1 is MNHEY and CDR2 is SVGAGI in the germline V gene. V lost 4 bases to trimming and J lost 2 bases; unmatched junction nucleotides: 8. This CDR3 is built from 16 residues. CDR3 sequence: CASSSTGGGFTDTQYF. CDR3 DNA: TGTGCCAGCAGTTCAACAGGGGGTGGGTTCACAGATACGCAGTATTTT.

Here the CDR3 reads CASSPPGYEQYF. The CDR3 DNA is TGTGCCAGCAGCCCCCCGGGATACGAGCAGTACTTC. The chain joins TRBV28 to TRBJ2-7, with TRBD2 as a possible D gene (5 bases). V lost 6 bases, J lost 4 bases, and 10 bases lay in between. CDR1 and CDR2 from the germline V gene are MDHEN and SYDVKM. The CDR3 is 12 residues long.